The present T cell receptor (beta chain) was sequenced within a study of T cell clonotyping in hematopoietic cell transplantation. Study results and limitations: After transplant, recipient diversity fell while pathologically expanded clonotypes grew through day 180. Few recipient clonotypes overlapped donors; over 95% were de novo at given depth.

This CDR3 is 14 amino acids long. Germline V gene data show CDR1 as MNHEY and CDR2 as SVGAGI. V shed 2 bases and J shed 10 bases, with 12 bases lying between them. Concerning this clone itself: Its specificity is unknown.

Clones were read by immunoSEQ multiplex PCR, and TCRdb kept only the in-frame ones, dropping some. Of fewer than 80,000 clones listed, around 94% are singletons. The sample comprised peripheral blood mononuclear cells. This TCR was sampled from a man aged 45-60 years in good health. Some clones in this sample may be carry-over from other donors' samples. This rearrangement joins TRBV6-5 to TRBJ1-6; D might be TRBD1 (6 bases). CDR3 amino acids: CASSYRGAGSPLHF. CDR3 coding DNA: TGTGCCAGCAGTTACAGGGGGGCAGGGTCACCCCTCCACTTT.